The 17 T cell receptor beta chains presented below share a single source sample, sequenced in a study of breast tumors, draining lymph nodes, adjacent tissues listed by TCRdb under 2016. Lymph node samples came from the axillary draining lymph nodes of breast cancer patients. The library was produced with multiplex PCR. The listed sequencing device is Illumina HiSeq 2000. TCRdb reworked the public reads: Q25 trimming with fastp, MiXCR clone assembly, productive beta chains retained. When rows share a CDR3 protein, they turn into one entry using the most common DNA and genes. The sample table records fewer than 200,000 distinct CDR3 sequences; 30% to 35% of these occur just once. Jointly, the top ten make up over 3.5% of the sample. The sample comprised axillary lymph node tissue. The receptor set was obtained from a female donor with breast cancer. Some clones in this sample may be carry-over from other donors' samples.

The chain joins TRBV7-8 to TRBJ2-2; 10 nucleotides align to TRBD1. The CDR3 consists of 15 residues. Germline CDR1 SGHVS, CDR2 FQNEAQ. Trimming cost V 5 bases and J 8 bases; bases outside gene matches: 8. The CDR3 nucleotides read TGTGCCAGCAGCGTAGACAGGGGGCGCGTGGGGGAGCTGTTTTTT. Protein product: CASSVDRGRVGELFF.

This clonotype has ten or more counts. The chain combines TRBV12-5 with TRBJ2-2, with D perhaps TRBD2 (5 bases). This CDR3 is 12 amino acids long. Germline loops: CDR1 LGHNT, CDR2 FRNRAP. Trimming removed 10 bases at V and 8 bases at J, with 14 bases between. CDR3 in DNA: TGTGCTACAAATGAACAGCGGGGGGAGCTGTTTTTT. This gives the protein CATNEQRGELFF.

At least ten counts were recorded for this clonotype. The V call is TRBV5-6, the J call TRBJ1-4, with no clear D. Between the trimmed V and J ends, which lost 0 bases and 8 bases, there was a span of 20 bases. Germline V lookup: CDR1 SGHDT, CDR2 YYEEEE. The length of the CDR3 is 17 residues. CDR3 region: CASSLGRSGPGREKLFF. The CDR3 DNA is TGTGCCAGCAGCTTGGGAAGATCCGGCCCCGGGCGGGAAAAACTGTTTTTT.

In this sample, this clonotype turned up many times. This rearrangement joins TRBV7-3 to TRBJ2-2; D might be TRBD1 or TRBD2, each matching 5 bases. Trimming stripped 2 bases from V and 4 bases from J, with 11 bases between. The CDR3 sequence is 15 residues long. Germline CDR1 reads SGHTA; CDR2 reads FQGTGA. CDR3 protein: CASSLLGTGTGELFF. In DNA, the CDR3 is TGTGCCAGCAGCTTACTCGGGACCGGCACCGGGGAGCTGTTTTTT.

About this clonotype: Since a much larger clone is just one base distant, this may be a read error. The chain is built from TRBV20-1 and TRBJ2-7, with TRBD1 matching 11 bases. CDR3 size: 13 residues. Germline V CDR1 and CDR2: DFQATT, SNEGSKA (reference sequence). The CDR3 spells CSAYRTGGYEQCF. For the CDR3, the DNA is TGCAGTGCCTACAGGACAGGGGGCTACGAGCAGTGCTTC.

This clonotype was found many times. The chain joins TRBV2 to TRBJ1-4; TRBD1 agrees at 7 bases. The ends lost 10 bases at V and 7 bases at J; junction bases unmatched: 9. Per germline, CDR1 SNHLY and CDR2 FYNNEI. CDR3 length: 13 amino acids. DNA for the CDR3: TGTGCCACAAAGACAGGGATCGCTGAAAAACTGTTTTTT. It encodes CATKTGIAEKLFF. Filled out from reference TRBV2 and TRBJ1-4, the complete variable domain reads EPEVTQTPSHQVTQMGQEVILRCVPISNHLYFYWYRQILGQKVEFLVSFYNNEISEKSEIFDDQFSVERPDGSNFTLKIRSTKLEDSAMYFCATKTGIAEKLFFGSGTQLSVL.

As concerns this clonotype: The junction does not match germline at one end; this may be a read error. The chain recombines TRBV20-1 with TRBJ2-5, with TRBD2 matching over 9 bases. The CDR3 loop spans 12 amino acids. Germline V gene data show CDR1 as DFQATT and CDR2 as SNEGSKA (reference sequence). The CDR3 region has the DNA TGCAGTGTGGCGGGAGGGAGAGAGACCCACTACTTC. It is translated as CSVAGGRETHYF.

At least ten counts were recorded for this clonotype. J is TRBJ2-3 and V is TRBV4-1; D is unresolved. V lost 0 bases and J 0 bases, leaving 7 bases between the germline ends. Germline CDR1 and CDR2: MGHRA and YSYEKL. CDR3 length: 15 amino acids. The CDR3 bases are TGCGCCAGCAGCCAAGAGTACCGCAGCACAGATACGCAGTATTTT. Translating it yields CASSQEYRSTDTQYF.

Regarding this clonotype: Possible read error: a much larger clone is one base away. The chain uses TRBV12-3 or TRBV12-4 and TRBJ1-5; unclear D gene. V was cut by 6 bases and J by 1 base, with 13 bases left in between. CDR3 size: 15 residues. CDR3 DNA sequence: TGTGCCAGCAGGCCTCTTGATGGGAGCAATCAGCCCCAGCATTTT. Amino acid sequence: CASRPLDGSNQPQHF.

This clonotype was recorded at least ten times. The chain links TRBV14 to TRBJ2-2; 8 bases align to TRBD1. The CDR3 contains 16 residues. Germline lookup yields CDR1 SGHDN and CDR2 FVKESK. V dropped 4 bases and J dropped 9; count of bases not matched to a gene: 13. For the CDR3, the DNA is TGTGCCAGCAGCCGCGCGACAGGGGCTCGGATTTGGGAGCTGTTTTTT. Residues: CASSRATGARIWELFF.

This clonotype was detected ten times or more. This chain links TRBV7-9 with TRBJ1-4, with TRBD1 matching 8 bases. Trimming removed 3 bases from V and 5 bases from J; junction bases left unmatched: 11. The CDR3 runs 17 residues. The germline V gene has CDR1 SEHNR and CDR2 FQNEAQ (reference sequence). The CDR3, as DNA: TGTGCCAGCAGCTTCTCTCCGGTACGGACAGGGAATGAAAAACTGTTTTTT. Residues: CASSFSPVRTGNEKLFF.

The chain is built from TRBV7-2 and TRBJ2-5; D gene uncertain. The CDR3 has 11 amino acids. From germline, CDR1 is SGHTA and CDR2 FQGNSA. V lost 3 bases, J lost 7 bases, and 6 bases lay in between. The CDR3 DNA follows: TGTGCCAGCAGCTTCCCGAGGACCCAGTACTTC. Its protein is CASSFPRTQYF.

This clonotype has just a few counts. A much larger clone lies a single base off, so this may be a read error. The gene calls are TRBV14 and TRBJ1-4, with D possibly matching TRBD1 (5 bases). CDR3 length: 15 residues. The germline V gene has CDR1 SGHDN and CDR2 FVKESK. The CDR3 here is CASSHLGTLNEKPFF. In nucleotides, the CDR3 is TGTGCCAGCAGCCACCTCGGGACTTTGAATGAAAAACCGTTTTTT.

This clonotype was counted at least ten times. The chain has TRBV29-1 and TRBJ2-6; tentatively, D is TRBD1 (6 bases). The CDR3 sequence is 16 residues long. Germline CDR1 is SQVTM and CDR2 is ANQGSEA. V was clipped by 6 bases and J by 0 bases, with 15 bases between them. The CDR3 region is CSVGEQGSSGANVLTF. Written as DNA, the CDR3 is TGCAGCGTAGGGGAGCAGGGGAGCTCTGGGGCCAACGTCCTGACTTTC. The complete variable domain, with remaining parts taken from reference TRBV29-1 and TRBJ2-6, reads SAVISQKPSRDICQRGTSLTIQCQVDSQVTMMFWYRQQPGQSLTLIATANQGSEATYESGFVIDKFPISRPNLTFSTLTVSNMSPEDSSIYLCSVGEQGSSGANVLTFGAGSRLTVL.

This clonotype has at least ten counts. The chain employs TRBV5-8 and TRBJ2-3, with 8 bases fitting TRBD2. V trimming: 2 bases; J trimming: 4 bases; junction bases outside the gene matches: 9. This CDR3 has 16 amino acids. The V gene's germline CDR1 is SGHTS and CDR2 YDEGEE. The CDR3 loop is CASSFGSAGVPDTQYF. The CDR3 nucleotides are TGTGCCAGCAGCTTCGGGTCAGCGGGAGTACCAGATACGCAGTATTTT. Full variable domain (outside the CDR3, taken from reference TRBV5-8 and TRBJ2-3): EAGVTQSPTHLIKTRGQQATLRCSPISGHTSVYWYQQALGLGLQFLLWYDEGEERNRGNFPPRFSGRQFPNYSSELNVNALELEDSALYLCASSFGSAGVPDTQYFGPGTRLTVL.

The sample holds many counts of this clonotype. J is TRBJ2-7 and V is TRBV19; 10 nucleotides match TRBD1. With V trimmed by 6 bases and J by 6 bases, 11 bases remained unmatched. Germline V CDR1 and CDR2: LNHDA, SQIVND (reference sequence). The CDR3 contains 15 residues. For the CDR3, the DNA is TGTGCCAGTAGAGGACAGGGGGAACAACAACTCGAGCAGTACTTC. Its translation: CASRGQGEQQLEQYF.

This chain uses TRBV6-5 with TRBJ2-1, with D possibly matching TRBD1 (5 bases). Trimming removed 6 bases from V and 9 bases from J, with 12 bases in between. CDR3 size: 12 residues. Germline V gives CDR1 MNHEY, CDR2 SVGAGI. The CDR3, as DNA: TGTGCCAGCAGCTCACAAGACAGTGAGCAGTTCTTC. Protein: CASSSQDSEQFF.